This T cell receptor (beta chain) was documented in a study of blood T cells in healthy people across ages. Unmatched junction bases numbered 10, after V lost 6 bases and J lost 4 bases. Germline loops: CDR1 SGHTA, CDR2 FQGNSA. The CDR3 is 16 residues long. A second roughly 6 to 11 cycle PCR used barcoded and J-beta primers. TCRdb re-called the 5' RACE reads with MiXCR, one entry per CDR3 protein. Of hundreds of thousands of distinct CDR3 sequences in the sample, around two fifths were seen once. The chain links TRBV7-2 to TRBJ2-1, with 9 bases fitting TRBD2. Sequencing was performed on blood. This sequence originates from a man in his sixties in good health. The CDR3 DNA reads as TGTGCCAGCAGTTTTCTGGGAAGCGGGGGGTACAATGAGCAGTTCTTC. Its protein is CASSFLGSGGYNEQFF.